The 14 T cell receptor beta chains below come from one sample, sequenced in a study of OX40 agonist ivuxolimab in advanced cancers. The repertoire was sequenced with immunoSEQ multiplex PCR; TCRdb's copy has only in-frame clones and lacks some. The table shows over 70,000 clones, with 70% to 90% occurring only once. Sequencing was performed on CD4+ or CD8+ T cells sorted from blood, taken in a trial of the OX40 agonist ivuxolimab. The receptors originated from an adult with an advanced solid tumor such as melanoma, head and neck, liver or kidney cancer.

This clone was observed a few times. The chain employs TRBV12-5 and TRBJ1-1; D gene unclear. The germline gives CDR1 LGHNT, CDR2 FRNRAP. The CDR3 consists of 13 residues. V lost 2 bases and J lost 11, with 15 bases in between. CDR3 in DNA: TGTGCTAGTGGTTTGCGACCGGAACGTGGGGCTTTCTTT. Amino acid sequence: CASGLRPERGAFF.

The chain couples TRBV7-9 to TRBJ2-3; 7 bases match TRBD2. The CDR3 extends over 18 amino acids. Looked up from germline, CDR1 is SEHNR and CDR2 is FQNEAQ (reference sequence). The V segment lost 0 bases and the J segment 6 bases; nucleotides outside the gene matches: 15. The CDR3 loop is CASSLARGTLQLVDTQYF. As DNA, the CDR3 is TGTGCCAGCAGCTTAGCGCGGGGGACCCTGCAGCTTGTGGATACGCAGTATTTT.

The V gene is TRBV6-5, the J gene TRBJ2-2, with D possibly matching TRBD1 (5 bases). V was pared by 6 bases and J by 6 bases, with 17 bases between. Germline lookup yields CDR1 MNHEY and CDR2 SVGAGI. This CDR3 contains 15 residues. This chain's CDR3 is CASSLTGRGAGELFF. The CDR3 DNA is TGTGCCAGCAGCCTTACAGGAAGGGGCGCCGGGGAGCTGTTTTTT.

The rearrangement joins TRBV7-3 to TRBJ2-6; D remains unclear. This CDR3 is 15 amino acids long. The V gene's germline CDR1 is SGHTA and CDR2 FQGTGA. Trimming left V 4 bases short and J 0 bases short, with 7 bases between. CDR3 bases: TGTGCCAGCAGCTCTTCCCTCTCTGGGGCCAACGTCCTGACTTTC. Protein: CASSSSLSGANVLTF.

The CDR3 loop is CASSFTSGGAGYNEQFF. CDR3 in DNA: TGTGCCAGCAGCTTCACTAGCGGGGGGGCTGGTTACAATGAGCAGTTCTTC. The chain joins TRBV11-1 to TRBJ2-1; 13 nucleotides line up with TRBD2. The CDR3 loop spans 17 amino acids. V lost 3 bases to trimming and J lost 4 bases; unmatched junction nucleotides: 6. The germline CDR1 and CDR2 sequences are SGHAT and FQDESV (reference sequence).

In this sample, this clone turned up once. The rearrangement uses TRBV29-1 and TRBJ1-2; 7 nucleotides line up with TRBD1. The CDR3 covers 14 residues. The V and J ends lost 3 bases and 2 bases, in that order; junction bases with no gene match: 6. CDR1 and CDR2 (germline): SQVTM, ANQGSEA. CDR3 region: CSVDGQGVNYGYTF. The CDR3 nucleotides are TGCAGCGTTGACGGGCAGGGGGTAAACTATGGCTACACCTTC. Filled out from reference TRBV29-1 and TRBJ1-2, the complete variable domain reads SAVISQKPSRDICQRGTSLTIQCQVDSQVTMMFWYRQQPGQSLTLIATANQGSEATYESGFVIDKFPISRPNLTFSTLTVSNMSPEDSSIYLCSVDGQGVNYGYTFGSGTRLTVV.

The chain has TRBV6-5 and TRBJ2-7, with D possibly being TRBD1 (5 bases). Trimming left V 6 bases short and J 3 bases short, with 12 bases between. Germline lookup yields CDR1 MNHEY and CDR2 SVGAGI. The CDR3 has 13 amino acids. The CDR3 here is CASRPQTDYEQYF. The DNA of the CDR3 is TGTGCCAGCAGGCCTCAGACAGACTACGAGCAGTACTTC.

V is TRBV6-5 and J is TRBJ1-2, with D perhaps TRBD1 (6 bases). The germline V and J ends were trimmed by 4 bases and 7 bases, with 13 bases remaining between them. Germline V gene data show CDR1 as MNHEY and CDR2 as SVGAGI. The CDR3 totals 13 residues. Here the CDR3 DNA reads TGTGCCAGCAGTTTCACAGGAGGGGGTGGCTACACCTTC. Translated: CASSFTGGGGYTF.

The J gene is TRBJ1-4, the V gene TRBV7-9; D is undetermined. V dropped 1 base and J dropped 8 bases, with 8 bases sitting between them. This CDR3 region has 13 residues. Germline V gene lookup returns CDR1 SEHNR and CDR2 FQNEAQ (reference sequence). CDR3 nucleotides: TGTGCCAGCAGCTTAGAAGTGGAGGAAAAACTGTTTTTT. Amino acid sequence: CASSLEVEEKLFF. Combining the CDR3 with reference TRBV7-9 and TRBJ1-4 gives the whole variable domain DTGVSQNPRHKITKRGQNVTFRCDPISEHNRLYWYRQTLGQGPEFLTYFQNEAQLEKSRLLSDRFSAERPKGSFSTLEIQRTEQGDSAMYLCASSLEVEEKLFFGSGTQLSVL.

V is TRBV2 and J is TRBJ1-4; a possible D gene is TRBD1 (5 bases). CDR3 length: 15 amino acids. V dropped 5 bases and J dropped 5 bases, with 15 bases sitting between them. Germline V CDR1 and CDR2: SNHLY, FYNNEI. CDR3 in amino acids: CASSYSHGANEKLFF. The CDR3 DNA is TGTGCCAGCAGTTACTCGCACGGGGCGAATGAAAAACTGTTTTTT.

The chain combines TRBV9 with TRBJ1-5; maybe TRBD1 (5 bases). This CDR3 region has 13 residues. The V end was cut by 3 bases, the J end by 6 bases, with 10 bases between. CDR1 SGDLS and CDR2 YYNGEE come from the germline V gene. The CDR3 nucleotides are TGTGCCAGCAGCGCTCAGGGCTCTCAGCCCCAGCATTTT. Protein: CASSAQGSQPQHF.

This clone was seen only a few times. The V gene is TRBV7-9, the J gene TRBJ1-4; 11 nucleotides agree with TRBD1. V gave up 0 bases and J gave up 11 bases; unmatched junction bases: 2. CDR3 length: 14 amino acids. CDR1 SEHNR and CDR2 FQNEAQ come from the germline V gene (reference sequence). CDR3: CASSLAGDRGKLFF. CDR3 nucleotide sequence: TGTGCCAGCAGCTTAGCTGGGGACAGGGGGAAACTGTTTTTT.

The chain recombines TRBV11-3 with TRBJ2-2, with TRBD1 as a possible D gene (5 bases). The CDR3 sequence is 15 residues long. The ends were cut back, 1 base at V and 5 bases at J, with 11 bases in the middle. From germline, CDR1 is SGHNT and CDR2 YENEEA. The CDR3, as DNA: TGTGCCAGCAGCTTAGTAGGGGAAACAACCGGGGAGCTGTTTTTT. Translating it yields CASSLVGETTGELFF.

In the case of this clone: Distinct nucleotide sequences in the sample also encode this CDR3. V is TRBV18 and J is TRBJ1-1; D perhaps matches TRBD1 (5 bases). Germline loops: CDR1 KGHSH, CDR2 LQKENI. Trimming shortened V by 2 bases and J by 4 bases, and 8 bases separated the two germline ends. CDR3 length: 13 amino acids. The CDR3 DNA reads TGTGCCAGCTCACCATCTCAGGGCACTGAAGCTTTCTTT. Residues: CASSPSQGTEAFF.